A selection of T cell receptor beta chains follows, all from one sample in a study of blood T cell repertoires in COVID-19. Clones were sequenced by immunoSEQ multiplex PCR, and TCRdb holds only the in-frame ones, with some missing. The table includes about 150,000 clones, about 79% detected once. The source material was peripheral blood. The receptor source for this set is a woman aged 45-65 years with acute or convalescent COVID-19. Both conserved end residues are part of each CDR3. Fields, in order: D gene, J gene, V gene, clone size, CDR3 protein, CDR3 DNA. A D gene is named only where the DNA matches it firmly. Clone size is shown for a subset of rows, as once, few, many or a class of expanded clone.

d_gene: .; j_gene: TRBJ1-1; v_gene: TRBV6-5; abundance: .; CDR3aa: CASSLTEMNTEAFF; CDR3nt: TGTGCCAGCAGCCTGACAGAAATGAACACTGAAGCTTTCTTT
d_gene: TRBD2; j_gene: TRBJ2-1; v_gene: TRBV7-7; abundance: .; CDR3aa: CASSLGGGKYEQFF; CDR3nt: TGTGCCAGCAGCTTAGGGGGAGGGAAGTATGAGCAGTTCTTC
d_gene: .; j_gene: TRBJ1-2; v_gene: TRBV14; abundance: .; CDR3aa: CASSQDTTTGYGYTF; CDR3nt: TGTGCCAGCAGCCAAGATACTACCACAGGCTATGGCTACACCTTC
d_gene: .; j_gene: TRBJ1-1; v_gene: TRBV11-3; abundance: .; CDR3aa: CASSPRAGVNTEAFF; CDR3nt: TGTGCCAGCAGCCCTCGGGCGGGGGTGAACACTGAAGCTTTCTTT
d_gene: .; j_gene: TRBJ2-7; v_gene: TRBV3-1/TRBV3-2; abundance: .; CDR3aa: CASSQILQGMEDEQYF; CDR3nt: TGTGCCAGCAGCCAGATATTACAGGGTATGGAAGACGAGCAGTACTTC
d_gene: TRBD1; j_gene: TRBJ2-7; v_gene: TRBV19; abundance: .; CDR3aa: CASSKDRAGTYEQYF; CDR3nt: TGTGCCAGTAGTAAGGACAGGGCGGGGACCTACGAGCAGTACTTC
d_gene: .; j_gene: TRBJ2-1; v_gene: TRBV6-1; abundance: .; CDR3aa: CASSDQGLYNEQFF; CDR3nt: TGTGCCAGCAGTGACCAGGGCCTCTACAATGAGCAGTTCTTC
d_gene: TRBD1; j_gene: TRBJ1-4; v_gene: TRBV5-1; abundance: once; CDR3aa: CASRGDRSNEKLFF; CDR3nt: TGCGCCAGCAGAGGGGACAGATCTAATGAAAAACTGTTTTTT
d_gene: TRBD1; j_gene: TRBJ2-7; v_gene: TRBV6-6; abundance: .; CDR3aa: CASSYPAGQGSNEQYF; CDR3nt: TGTGCCAGCAGTTACCCGGCAGGACAGGGCTCCAACGAGCAGTACTTC
d_gene: .; j_gene: TRBJ2-1; v_gene: TRBV5-1; abundance: .; CDR3aa: CASSFSQSGNEQFF; CDR3nt: TGCGCCAGCAGCTTTTCTCAGTCTGGCAATGAGCAGTTCTTC
d_gene: .; j_gene: TRBJ2-5; v_gene: TRBV5-5; abundance: .; CDR3aa: CASSLAREETQYF; CDR3nt: TGTGCCAGCAGCTTGGCCAGGGAAGAGACCCAGTACTTC
d_gene: TRBD2; j_gene: TRBJ2-7; v_gene: TRBV9; abundance: few; CDR3aa: CASSVGYGTSVYEQYF; CDR3nt: TGTGCCAGCAGCGTAGGGTACGGGACTAGCGTTTACGAGCAGTACTTC
d_gene: TRBD2; j_gene: TRBJ2-1; v_gene: TRBV3-1/TRBV3-2; abundance: .; CDR3aa: CASSQGTSYNEQFF; CDR3nt: TGTGCCAGCAGCCAAGGGACTAGCTACAATGAGCAGTTCTTC
d_gene: TRBD1; j_gene: TRBJ1-3; v_gene: TRBV7-8; abundance: .; CDR3aa: CASSLVTGQGLGNTIYF; CDR3nt: TGTGCCAGCAGCTTAGTTACAGGACAGGGGCTCGGAAACACCATATATTTT
d_gene: TRBD2; j_gene: TRBJ2-1; v_gene: TRBV9; abundance: few; CDR3aa: CASSLGLAGYNEQFF; CDR3nt: TGTGCCAGCAGCCTGGGACTAGCGGGCTACAATGAGCAGTTCTTC
d_gene: .; j_gene: TRBJ2-7; v_gene: TRBV18; abundance: .; CDR3aa: CASSPPMVAVHHEQYF; CDR3nt: TGTGCCAGCTCACCACCGATGGTAGCGGTCCACCACGAGCAGTACTTC
d_gene: TRBD1; j_gene: TRBJ2-7; v_gene: TRBV28; abundance: few; CDR3aa: CANPVAGQGTFYEQYF; CDR3nt: TGTGCCAACCCAGTCGCGGGACAGGGGACTTTCTACGAGCAGTACTTC
d_gene: .; j_gene: TRBJ2-6; v_gene: TRBV5-1; abundance: .; CDR3aa: CASSRGSGGANVLTF; CDR3nt: TGCGCCAGCAGCCGGGGATCGGGTGGGGCCAACGTCCTGACTTTC
d_gene: TRBD1; j_gene: TRBJ2-5; v_gene: TRBV7-2; abundance: .; CDR3aa: CASSSGTGGTIQETQYF; CDR3nt: TGTGCCAGCAGCTCTGGGACAGGGGGAACAATCCAAGAGACCCAGTACTTC
d_gene: TRBD1; j_gene: TRBJ1-1; v_gene: TRBV28; abundance: .; CDR3aa: CASRGADRVDTEAFF; CDR3nt: TGTGCCAGCAGGGGGGCGGACAGGGTCGACACTGAAGCTTTCTTT
d_gene: .; j_gene: TRBJ2-7; v_gene: TRBV4-1; abundance: .; CDR3aa: CASSQGIRAYEQYF; CDR3nt: TGCGCCAGCAGCCAAGGAATCAGGGCCTACGAGCAGTACTTC
d_gene: .; j_gene: TRBJ2-5; v_gene: TRBV4-2; abundance: .; CDR3aa: CASSQQELNSGQETQYF; CDR3nt: TGTGCCAGCAGCCAACAGGAGTTAAATTCAGGGCAAGAGACCCAGTACTTC
d_gene: .; j_gene: TRBJ1-5; v_gene: TRBV2; abundance: .; CDR3aa: CASSTDMAQPQHF; CDR3nt: TGTGCCAGCAGTACGGACATGGCTCAGCCCCAGCATTTT
d_gene: .; j_gene: TRBJ1-2; v_gene: TRBV21-1; abundance: .; CDR3aa: CASSKNHRGRKVDGYGYTF; CDR3nt: TGTGCCAGCAGCAAAAACCACAGGGGGCGGAAGGTTGATGGCTATGGCTACACCTTC
d_gene: .; j_gene: TRBJ1-1; v_gene: TRBV4-3; abundance: .; CDR3aa: CASSQERGGEAFF; CDR3nt: TGCGCCAGCAGCCAAGAACGGGGAGGAGAAGCTTTCTTT
d_gene: .; j_gene: TRBJ1-5; v_gene: TRBV18; abundance: .; CDR3aa: CASSSRDNVNQPQHF; CDR3nt: TGTGCCAGCTCAAGCCGGGACAACGTGAATCAGCCCCAGCATTTT
d_gene: .; j_gene: TRBJ1-4; v_gene: TRBV4-1; abundance: .; CDR3aa: CASSRRQAINEKLFF; CDR3nt: TGCGCCAGCAGCCGCAGACAGGCTATTAATGAAAAACTGTTTTTT
d_gene: .; j_gene: TRBJ2-7; v_gene: TRBV6-1; abundance: few; CDR3aa: CASSDTGYEQYF; CDR3nt: TGTGCCAGCAGTGACACAGGCTACGAGCAGTACTTC
d_gene: TRBD1; j_gene: TRBJ1-4; v_gene: TRBV2; abundance: .; CDR3aa: CASSTGTGGAEKLFF; CDR3nt: TGTGCCAGCAGTACCGGGACAGGGGGCGCCGAAAAACTGTTTTTT